The present TCR beta chain was sequenced within a study of T cell responses to AZD1222 COVID-19 vaccine. This CDR3 spans 18 amino acids. Trimming stripped 0 bases from V and 6 bases from J, with 21 bases between. Germline V gene data show CDR1 as LGHNA and CDR2 as YNFKEQ. Only in-frame clones appear in the TCRdb table, and some are missing; sequencing was by immunoSEQ multiplex PCR. The sample consists of roughly 100,000 clones, 92% of them appearing once. V usage is TRBV4-2 and J usage is TRBJ2-1, with a tentative D call TRBD2 (6 bases). This material consisted of peripheral blood, taken on day 0 of AZD1222 vaccination. This TCR came from an adult in good health. The CDR3 reads CASSQDFRGTPARNEQFF. The CDR3 coding sequence is TGTGCCAGCAGCCAAGATTTCCGCGGGACTCCCGCCCGCAATGAGCAGTTCTTC.